These T cell receptor beta chains were read from a single sample in a study of early T cells in non-severe SARS-CoV-2 infection. TCRdb reanalysed the 5' RACE reads using MiXCR and keeps one entry per CDR3 protein. Among roughly 93,000 distinct CDR3 sequences listed, under 15% were seen once. Sequencing was performed on whole blood. The receptors here all came from an adult who was a healthcare worker with PCR-confirmed SARS-CoV-2 infection or an uninfected control (not recorded which). CDR3s include the opening cysteine and the closing phenylalanine or tryptophan. Each record gives: D gene, CDR3 length, J gene, V gene, clone size, CDR3 DNA, CDR3 protein. The D gene is left open where the match is weak. Rows give clone size only sometimes, using once, few, many, or a class for an expanded clone.

D gene: .; CDR3 length: 12; J gene: TRBJ1-2; V gene: TRBV12-3/TRBV12-4; clone size: .; CDR3 DNA: TGTGCCAGCACCCTCGGGTCACATGGCTACACCTTC; CDR3 protein: CASTLGSHGYTF
D gene: .; CDR3 length: 15; J gene: TRBJ2-5; V gene: TRBV7-3; clone size: .; CDR3 DNA: TGTGCCAGCAACCCGGTAGCGGTACCCCAAGAGACCCAGTACTTC; CDR3 protein: CASNPVAVPQETQYF
D gene: .; CDR3 length: 16; J gene: TRBJ2-3; V gene: TRBV24-1; clone size: many; CDR3 DNA: TGTGCCACCAGTTTGGGGGCTGAGTTGAGCACAGATACGCAGTATTTT; CDR3 protein: CATSLGAELSTDTQYF
D gene: .; CDR3 length: 15; J gene: TRBJ2-5; V gene: TRBV14; clone size: many; CDR3 DNA: TGTGCCAGCAGCCAAGATATTTACAGGGTGGAGACCCAGTACTTC; CDR3 protein: CASSQDIYRVETQYF
D gene: TRBD1; CDR3 length: 15; J gene: TRBJ1-6; V gene: TRBV7-8; clone size: .; CDR3 DNA: TGTGCCAGCAGGGGGACAGGGGGCTATAATTCACCCCTCCACTTT; CDR3 protein: CASRGTGGYNSPLHF
D gene: .; CDR3 length: 15; J gene: TRBJ2-5; V gene: TRBV28; clone size: many; CDR3 DNA: TGTGCCAGCAGGTTGGGGACCCCCCGACGAGAGACCCAGTACTTC; CDR3 protein: CASRLGTPRRETQYF
D gene: TRBD2; CDR3 length: 17; J gene: TRBJ2-5; V gene: TRBV6-5; clone size: few; CDR3 DNA: TGTGCCAGCAGTTCTCCGACCGGGACTAGCGTCCCAGAGACCCAGTACTTC; CDR3 protein: CASSSPTGTSVPETQYF
D gene: TRBD1; CDR3 length: 16; J gene: TRBJ2-2; V gene: TRBV13; clone size: few; CDR3 DNA: TGTGCCAGCAGCTACAGTGGGACAGAGAACACCGGGGAGCTGTTTTTT; CDR3 protein: CASSYSGTENTGELFF
D gene: .; CDR3 length: 15; J gene: TRBJ1-3; V gene: TRBV14; clone size: few; CDR3 DNA: TGTGCCAGCAGCCCCCGGACACTCTCTGGAAACACCATATATTTT; CDR3 protein: CASSPRTLSGNTIYF
D gene: TRBD1; CDR3 length: 14; J gene: TRBJ1-2; V gene: TRBV2; clone size: many; CDR3 DNA: TGTGCCAGCAGTGAGGGACAGGGGGCGGATGGCTACACCTTC; CDR3 protein: CASSEGQGADGYTF
D gene: .; CDR3 length: 17; J gene: TRBJ2-1; V gene: TRBV3-1; clone size: .; CDR3 DNA: TGTGCCAGCAGCCCCACCCGACGAGGAAGTTCGGACAATGAGCAGTTCTTC; CDR3 protein: CASSPTRRGSSDNEQFF
D gene: .; CDR3 length: 15; J gene: TRBJ2-5; V gene: TRBV6-4; clone size: few; CDR3 DNA: TGTGCCAGCAGCGGGGTCCCGCTACTTAAAGAGACCCAGTACTTC; CDR3 protein: CASSGVPLLKETQYF
D gene: TRBD1; CDR3 length: 14; J gene: TRBJ1-5; V gene: TRBV3-1; clone size: few; CDR3 DNA: TGTGCCAGCAGCCACGGGACAGGGAATCAGCCCCAGCATTTT; CDR3 protein: CASSHGTGNQPQHF
D gene: TRBD1; CDR3 length: 14; J gene: TRBJ1-2; V gene: TRBV2; clone size: few; CDR3 DNA: TGTGCCAGCAGCTTGGGACAGTCTAACTATGGCTACACCTTC; CDR3 protein: CASSLGQSNYGYTF
D gene: .; CDR3 length: 14; J gene: TRBJ2-3; V gene: TRBV7-9; clone size: few; CDR3 DNA: TGTGCCAGCAGCTTAAGTACAGGCGCGGATACGCAGTATTTT; CDR3 protein: CASSLSTGADTQYF
D gene: TRBD1; CDR3 length: 16; J gene: TRBJ1-6; V gene: TRBV27; clone size: .; CDR3 DNA: TGTGCCAGCACTCTTCGGAATCAGGGGGGTGACTCACCCCTCCACTTT; CDR3 protein: CASTLRNQGGDSPLHF
D gene: TRBD2; CDR3 length: 15; J gene: TRBJ2-3; V gene: TRBV24-1; clone size: few; CDR3 DNA: TGTGCCACCAGTGATTTTGGCGGGGGAACAGATACGCAGTATTTT; CDR3 protein: CATSDFGGGTDTQYF
D gene: .; CDR3 length: 15; J gene: TRBJ1-1; V gene: TRBV12-3/TRBV12-4; clone size: few; CDR3 DNA: TGTGCCAGCAGTTTATTTAGTCGCATGAACACTGAAGCTTTCTTT; CDR3 protein: CASSLFSRMNTEAFF
D gene: TRBD2; CDR3 length: 14; J gene: TRBJ2-3; V gene: TRBV5-6; clone size: .; CDR3 DNA: TGTGCCAGCAGCTCTAGCGGGGGGGAATATACGCAGTATTTT; CDR3 protein: CASSSSGGEYTQYF
D gene: .; CDR3 length: 12; J gene: TRBJ2-1; V gene: TRBV19; clone size: few; CDR3 DNA: TGTGCCAGTAGTATCCTCTCCAATGAGCAGTTCTTC; CDR3 protein: CASSILSNEQFF
D gene: TRBD1; CDR3 length: 17; J gene: TRBJ1-2; V gene: TRBV11-2; clone size: few; CDR3 DNA: TGTGCCAGCAGCCCCGAAGGGGACAGGGGGCTGAACTATGGCTACACCTTC; CDR3 protein: CASSPEGDRGLNYGYTF
D gene: TRBD2; CDR3 length: 15; J gene: TRBJ2-3; V gene: TRBV7-2; clone size: few; CDR3 DNA: TGTGCCAGCAGCTTATTAGCGGGGGGGTTAGATACGCAGTATTTT; CDR3 protein: CASSLLAGGLDTQYF
D gene: TRBD2; CDR3 length: 16; J gene: TRBJ2-5; V gene: TRBV3-1; clone size: .; CDR3 DNA: TGTGCCAGCAGCCTGCGGGGACTAGCCGCGGGGGAGACCCAGTACTTC; CDR3 protein: CASSLRGLAAGETQYF
D gene: .; CDR3 length: 14; J gene: TRBJ1-3; V gene: TRBV10-1; clone size: few; CDR3 DNA: TGCGCCAGCAGCCAAGGGGCGTCGGGAAACACCATATATTTT; CDR3 protein: CASSQGASGNTIYF
D gene: TRBD1; CDR3 length: 15; J gene: TRBJ1-2; V gene: TRBV24-1; clone size: .; CDR3 DNA: TGTGCCACCAGTGACACGAAGGGACAGGACTATGGCTACACCTTC; CDR3 protein: CATSDTKGQDYGYTF
D gene: .; CDR3 length: 15; J gene: TRBJ1-1; V gene: TRBV10-1; clone size: few; CDR3 DNA: TGCGCCAGCAGTGAGTCCGGCAGGGGAAACACTGAAGCTTTCTTT; CDR3 protein: CASSESGRGNTEAFF
D gene: TRBD1; CDR3 length: 14; J gene: TRBJ1-2; V gene: TRBV5-1; clone size: .; CDR3 DNA: TGCGCCAGCAGCTCTGGGACAGACTTATATGGCTACACCTTC; CDR3 protein: CASSSGTDLYGYTF
D gene: .; CDR3 length: 13; J gene: TRBJ1-2; V gene: TRBV29-1; clone size: .; CDR3 DNA: TGCAGCGTTGATTCCCCGGGAGGACATGGCTACACCTTC; CDR3 protein: CSVDSPGGHGYTF
D gene: .; CDR3 length: 11; J gene: TRBJ1-1; V gene: TRBV29-1; clone size: few; CDR3 DNA: TGCAGCGTCCCGTGGGGGGCTGAAGCTTTCTTT; CDR3 protein: CSVPWGAEAFF
D gene: TRBD1; CDR3 length: 15; J gene: TRBJ2-1; V gene: TRBV7-3; clone size: .; CDR3 DNA: TGTGCCAGCAGTCAGGGACAGGGGGCTTACAATGAGCAGTTCTTC; CDR3 protein: CASSQGQGAYNEQFF
D gene: .; CDR3 length: 11; J gene: TRBJ2-5; V gene: TRBV29-1; clone size: .; CDR3 DNA: TGCAGCGTTGTTAGCGCCGCGGTGAAGTACTTC; CDR3 protein: CSVVSAAVKYF
D gene: TRBD1; CDR3 length: 15; J gene: TRBJ2-6; V gene: TRBV7-8; clone size: .; CDR3 DNA: TGTGCCAGCAGCCCAGGGGGCGCTGGGGCCAACGTCCTGACTTTC; CDR3 protein: CASSPGGAGANVLTF
D gene: .; CDR3 length: 13; J gene: TRBJ1-1; V gene: TRBV29-1; clone size: few; CDR3 DNA: TGCAGCGTTGAAGTTGCCAAGAACACTGAAGCTTTCTTT; CDR3 protein: CSVEVAKNTEAFF
D gene: .; CDR3 length: 13; J gene: TRBJ1-1; V gene: TRBV20-1; clone size: .; CDR3 DNA: TGCAGTGCCCCAGCGAGGACGAACACTGAAGCTTTCTTT; CDR3 protein: CSAPARTNTEAFF
D gene: TRBD1; CDR3 length: 14; J gene: TRBJ1-1; V gene: TRBV6-4; clone size: .; CDR3 DNA: TGTGCCAGCAATGACGGACAGGGGGGCACTGAAGCTTTCTTT; CDR3 protein: CASNDGQGGTEAFF
D gene: TRBD2; CDR3 length: 12; J gene: TRBJ2-5; V gene: TRBV12-3/TRBV12-4; clone size: few; CDR3 DNA: TGTGCCAGCAGACGGGGGGTTGAGACCCAGTACTTC; CDR3 protein: CASRRGVETQYF
D gene: TRBD2; CDR3 length: 20; J gene: TRBJ2-3; V gene: TRBV7-6; clone size: few; CDR3 DNA: TGTGCCAGCAGCTTAGTCGGGACTAGCGGGGGGGTTCGGTACACAGATACGCAGTATTTT; CDR3 protein: CASSLVGTSGGVRYTDTQYF
D gene: .; CDR3 length: 15; J gene: TRBJ1-2; V gene: TRBV6-1; clone size: .; CDR3 DNA: TGTGCCAGCAGTGAAGAAGGGATAGCTAACTATGGCTACACCTTC; CDR3 protein: CASSEEGIANYGYTF